Listed below are T cell receptor beta chains from one sample, sequenced in a study of T cell responses to AZD1222 COVID-19 vaccine. Here immunoSEQ multiplex PCR was the method, and the copy in TCRdb shows in-frame clones only, minus some. The top ten clones hold 11% to 15% of a sample with roughly 98,000 clones, 84% of them seen once. The source material was peripheral blood, sampled 28 days after the second AZD1222 dose. Source of these receptors: an adult who received the AZD1222 COVID-19 vaccine. Each CDR3 is given with its conserved first and last residue. D genes are given only for firm matches. Rows give clone size only sometimes, using once, few, many, or a class for an expanded clone.

TRBV7-9	TRBJ1-1	.	.	13	CASSPQGYTEAFF	TGTGCCAGCAGCCCGCAGGGTTACACTGAAGCTTTCTTT
TRBV11-3	TRBJ2-1	TRBD2	.	16	CASSQRLAGGGNEQFF	TGTGCCAGCAGCCAGAGACTAGCGGGAGGTGGAAATGAGCAGTTCTTC
TRBV14	TRBJ2-2	.	.	17	CASSQVGGRPYTGELFF	TGTGCCAGCAGCCAAGTGGGGGGACGCCCTTACACCGGGGAGCTGTTTTTT
TRBV7-8	TRBJ1-1	TRBD1	.	14	CASSRGTANTEAFF	TGTGCCAGCAGCCGAGGGACAGCGAACACTGAAGCTTTCTTT
TRBV25-1	TRBJ2-1	TRBD2	.	14	CASSAAGGGNEQFF	TGTGCCAGCAGTGCAGCGGGAGGTGGCAATGAGCAGTTCTTC
TRBV11-1	TRBJ1-5	.	.	12	CASRAIIQPQHF	TGTGCCAGCAGGGCCATTATCCAGCCCCAGCATTTT
TRBV18	TRBJ2-5	TRBD1	.	14	CASSPRQGQETQYF	TGTGCCAGCTCACCACGACAGGGCCAAGAGACCCAGTACTTC
TRBV6-5	TRBJ2-7	.	.	14	CASSFVGRGSEQYF	TGTGCCAGCAGTTTCGTAGGGAGGGGGTCCGAGCAGTACTTC
TRBV18	TRBJ1-5	TRBD1	.	16	CASSLGQAELNQPQHF	TGTGCCAGCTCCCTCGGACAGGCCGAGCTAAATCAGCCCCAGCATTTT
TRBV4-1	TRBJ1-2	.	few	14	CASSHYSGNYGYTF	TGCGCCAGCAGCCATTACTCAGGGAACTATGGCTACACCTTC
TRBV12-1	TRBJ1-1	.	.	15	CASIKWASLNTEAFF	TGTGCCAGCATCAAATGGGCCAGTTTGAACACTGAAGCTTTCTTT
TRBV7-2	TRBJ1-5	.	.	14	CASSLGRGGQPQHF	TGTGCCAGCAGCTTAGGCAGGGGTGGTCAGCCCCAGCATTTT
TRBV19	TRBJ1-5	TRBD1	.	13	CASRDRGNQPQHF	TGTGCCAGTAGAGACAGGGGAAATCAGCCCCAGCATTTT
TRBV5-1	TRBJ1-4	TRBD1	.	15	CASSLGTGRAGELFF	TGCGCCAGCAGCTTGGGGACAGGGCGGGCCGGAGAACTGTTTTTT
TRBV5-1	TRBJ2-3	.	.	12	CASSFQRDTQYF	TGCGCCAGCAGCTTTCAGAGGGATACGCAGTATTTT
TRBV9	TRBJ1-5	.	once	16	CASSVGYRVLNQPQHF	TGTGCCAGCAGCGTAGGGTACAGGGTCTTAAATCAGCCCCAGCATTTT
TRBV7-2	TRBJ2-4	.	.	12	CASSLGGNIQYF	TGTGCCAGCAGCTTAGGTGGCAACATTCAGTACTTC
TRBV2	TRBJ1-5	TRBD1	.	15	CASSEAGGRVQPQHF	TGTGCCAGCAGTGAGGCAGGGGGAAGGGTTCAGCCCCAGCATTTT
TRBV3-1/TRBV3-2	TRBJ1-1	.	.	14	CASSLRAWGTEAFF	TGTGCCAGCAGCCTTAGGGCGTGGGGGACTGAAGCTTTCTTT
TRBV11-2	TRBJ2-3	TRBD1	.	15	CASSYQQGITDTQYF	TGTGCCAGCAGCTACCAACAGGGGATCACAGATACGCAGTATTTT
TRBV5-1	TRBJ2-1	.	many	14	CASSLRGQLNEQFF	TGCGCCAGCAGCTTACGGGGGCAGCTCAATGAGCAGTTCTTC
TRBV29-1	TRBJ2-7	.	.	13	CSVQGGYSYEQYF	TGCAGCGTTCAGGGGGGATACTCCTACGAGCAGTACTTC
TRBV5-1	TRBJ2-7	.	.	14	CASSRGLGAYEQYF	TGCGCCAGCAGCCGTGGACTTGGAGCCTACGAGCAGTACTTC
TRBV24-1	TRBJ1-5	TRBD1	.	12	CATSEQGQPQHF	TGTGCCACCAGTGAACAGGGGCAGCCCCAGCATTTT
TRBV11-2	TRBJ2-5	TRBD1	.	18	CASSPYTSETGHQETQYF	TGTGCCAGCAGCCCCTACACCTCAGAGACAGGGCACCAAGAGACCCAGTACTTC
TRBV29-1	TRBJ1-1	.	.	14	CSVVQGRMYAEAFF	TGCAGCGTTGTCCAGGGTAGGATGTACGCTGAAGCTTTCTTT
TRBV6-1	TRBJ2-7	.	.	13	CASSEVGLMEQYF	TGTGCCAGCAGTGAAGTCGGGTTGATGGAGCAGTACTTC
TRBV24-1	TRBJ1-1	.	.	12	CATSDLMGKAFF	TGTGCCACCAGTGATTTGATGGGGAAAGCTTTCTTT
TRBV27	TRBJ1-2	.	.	15	CASSSLGDFYYGYTF	TGTGCCAGCAGTTCCCTGGGGGATTTCTACTATGGCTACACCTTC
TRBV19	TRBJ1-1	.	.	13	CASSMGGGTEAFF	TGTGCCAGTAGTATGGGAGGTGGCACTGAAGCTTTCTTT
TRBV28	TRBJ1-1	.	.	14	CASSLDRGTTEAFF	TGTGCCAGCAGCTTGGATCGGGGGACCACTGAAGCTTTCTTT
TRBV19	TRBJ1-2	.	once	16	CASSIEGRVKTYGYTF	TGTGCCAGTAGTATAGAAGGCAGAGTGAAAACCTATGGCTACACCTTC
TRBV7-9	TRBJ1-5	.	.	14	CASTPGAGDQPQHF	TGTGCCAGCACTCCAGGTGCAGGGGACCAGCCCCAGCATTTT
TRBV27	TRBJ2-1	.	.	17	CASSKTGVTSSYNEQFF	TGTGCCAGCAGCAAAACGGGGGTAACTAGCTCCTACAATGAGCAGTTCTTC
TRBV18	TRBJ2-7	.	.	11	CASSPQGEQYF	TGTGCCAGCTCACCACAGGGAGAGCAGTACTTC
TRBV4-1	TRBJ1-1	.	.	16	CASSQDGGGTRPEAFF	TGCGCCAGCAGCCAAGATGGAGGCGGGACTCGCCCCGAAGCTTTCTTT
TRBV5-1	TRBJ1-2	.	once	14	CASSLDRPRNGYTF	TGCGCCAGCAGCTTGGATAGACCCAGAAATGGCTACACCTTC
TRBV7-2	TRBJ1-6	TRBD1	.	15	CASSDRGGRNSPLHF	TGTGCCAGCAGCGACCGAGGGGGCCGAAATTCACCCCTCCACTTT
TRBV9	TRBJ2-7	.	.	12	CAKWTVLHEQYF	TGTGCCAAATGGACAGTTTTGCACGAGCAGTACTTC
TRBV2	TRBJ1-5	.	.	13	CAQSREGNQPQHF	TGTGCCCAATCCAGGGAGGGCAATCAGCCCCAGCATTTT
TRBV5-1	TRBJ2-7	TRBD1	.	16	CASSLGGTGKTYEQYF	TGCGCCAGCAGCTTGGGCGGGACAGGGAAAACCTACGAGCAGTACTTC
TRBV6-6	TRBJ2-1	TRBD2	.	15	CASRQLAGEYNEQFF	TGTGCCAGCAGGCAGCTAGCGGGCGAATACAATGAGCAGTTCTTC
TRBV9	TRBJ2-7	TRBD1	.	13	CASSPSTGGEQYF	TGTGCCAGCAGCCCCTCGACAGGGGGAGAGCAGTACTTC
TRBV2	TRBJ1-1	.	.	17	CASSEYSGSGDLPEAFF	TGTGCCAGCAGTGAGTACTCGGGATCGGGGGATCTTCCTGAAGCTTTCTTT